These 26 T cell receptor beta chains came from one sample sequenced in a study of blood T cell repertoires in COVID-19. This table comes from immunoSEQ multiplex PCR, and its TCRdb copy is limited to in-frame clones, with some not included. The data hold around 62,000 clones, with roughly 90% observed a single time. The sample comprised peripheral blood. The source is a human donor in a cohort sampled during active COVID-19.

The chain has TRBV6-6 and TRBJ1-6; no reliable D call. Germline lookup yields CDR1 MNHNY and CDR2 SVGAGI (reference sequence). The length of the CDR3 is 16 residues. V dropped 7 bases and J dropped 4 bases, with 17 bases sitting between them. CDR3 region: CASTHLQAVYNSPLHF. Written as DNA, the CDR3 is TGTGCCAGCACCCACCTCCAGGCAGTTTATAATTCACCCCTCCACTTT.

The count of this clone is one. The rearrangement links TRBV11-2 to TRBJ2-7; 7 bases align to TRBD2. This CDR3 is 15 amino acids long. Germline V gives CDR1 SGHAT, CDR2 FQNNGV. The ends lost 5 bases at V and 0 bases at J; junction bases unmatched: 7. DNA of the CDR3: TGTGCCAGCAGCCTTACCAGCGGGGACTCCTACGAGCAGTACTTC. Its protein product is CASSLTSGDSYEQYF.

V usage is TRBV3-1 (or the pseudogene TRBV3-2) and J usage is TRBJ2-2; the D is unclear. In germline, CDR1 is LGHDT, CDR2 YNNKEL (reference sequence). V lost 4 bases, J lost 6 bases, and 12 bases lay in between. The CDR3 contains 14 residues. The CDR3 region is CASSPLLRPGELFF. CDR3 sequence (DNA): TGTGCCAGCAGCCCGCTCCTACGTCCCGGGGAGCTGTTTTTT.

This clone came up a few times. The chain is built from TRBV4-1 and TRBJ1-5, with 7 bases fitting TRBD1. The ends lost 5 bases at V and 0 bases at J; junction bases unmatched: 4. The germline V gene has CDR1 MGHRA and CDR2 YSYEKL. The CDR3 extends over 15 amino acids. DNA for the CDR3: TGCGCCAGCAGCGAGGGACAGCATAGCAATCAGCCCCAGCATTTT. This codes for CASSEGQHSNQPQHF.

V gene TRBV19 combines with J gene TRBJ1-2; TRBD1 matches 7 bases. V shed 1 base, J shed 4 bases, and the junction held 6 bases outside the gene matches. The germline V gene encodes CDR1 LNHDA and CDR2 SQIVND (reference sequence). The CDR3 runs to 15 residues. The CDR3 spells CASSIGGQVSYGYTF. DNA of the CDR3: TGTGCCAGTAGTATAGGCGGACAGGTTTCCTATGGCTACACCTTC.

V usage is TRBV23-1 and J usage is TRBJ2-2, with 8 bases that match TRBD1. TRBV23-1 is an open reading frame, and its role is uncertain. CDR3 length: 16 residues. V dropped 0 bases and J dropped 7; count of bases not matched to a gene: 7. CDR3: CASSQSGRGQCGELFF. CDR3 sequence (DNA): TGCGCCAGCAGTCAATCGGGCAGGGGGCAGTGCGGGGAGCTGTTTTTT.

This chain links TRBV5-5 with TRBJ1-5; perhaps TRBD1 as D (6 bases). The CDR3 consists of 18 residues. V was cut by 1 base and J by 3 bases, with 20 bases left in between. Germline lookup yields CDR1 SGHKS and CDR2 YYEKEE (reference sequence). CDR3 in amino acids: CASSLQIVAGVSNQPQHF. CDR3 DNA sequence: TGTGCCAGCAGCTTGCAAATAGTAGCAGGGGTCTCCAATCAGCCCCAGCATTTT. Full variable domain (outside the CDR3, taken from reference TRBV5-5 and TRBJ1-5): DAGVTQSPTHLIKTRGQQVTLRCSPISGHKSVSWYQQVLGQGPQFIFQYYEKEERGRGNFPDRFSARQFPNYSSELNVNALLLGDSALYLCASSLQIVAGVSNQPQHFGDGTRLSIL.

The chain is built from TRBV5-1 and TRBJ1-2, with 7 bases fitting TRBD1. Germline V gene lookup returns CDR1 SGHRS and CDR2 YFSETQ. CDR3 size: 14 residues. Trimming cost V 4 bases and J 5 bases; bases outside gene matches: 8. The CDR3 sequence: CASSPSGGSYGYTF. Here the CDR3 DNA reads TGCGCCAGCAGCCCCTCAGGGGGAAGTTATGGCTACACCTTC.

The gene calls are TRBV7-2 and TRBJ2-1; D is possibly TRBD2 (5 bases). Germline V gene lookup returns CDR1 SGHTA and CDR2 FQGNSA. This CDR3 has 14 residues. The V end lost 6 bases, the J end lost 2 bases, and 11 bases lay between the germline ends. CDR3 residues: CASSFGEPYNEQFF. CDR3 coding DNA: TGTGCCAGCAGTTTCGGGGAACCCTACAATGAGCAGTTCTTC.

The chain is built from TRBV4-1 and TRBJ1-5, with 10 positions matching TRBD1. Germline V gene lookup returns CDR1 MGHRA and CDR2 YSYEKL. J lost 4 bases, V lost 3 bases, and 12 bases had no gene match. The CDR3 contains 18 residues. CDR3 in DNA: TGCGCCAGCAGCCACCCGGGACAGGGGAGTGGTGGGAATCAGCCCCAGCATTTT. This encodes CASSHPGQGSGGNQPQHF.

The chain carries TRBV19 and TRBJ1-2; 9 positions agree with TRBD1. Germline CDR1 is LNHDA and CDR2 is SQIVND (reference sequence). The CDR3 extends over 19 amino acids. Trimming at V came to 1 base and at J to 5 bases, leaving 17 bases not matched to a gene. This CDR3 is CASSIVRPPGTGSLYGYTF. CDR3 DNA: TGTGCCAGTAGTATAGTTCGCCCTCCCGGGACAGGGAGCTTATATGGCTACACCTTC.

The J gene is TRBJ1-5, the V gene TRBV4-2; D remains unclear. The CDR3 is 20 amino acids. Germline V CDR1 and CDR2: LGHNA, YNFKEQ. V shed 0 bases and J shed 0 bases, with 21 bases lying between them. In DNA form, the CDR3 reads TGTGCCAGCAGCCAAGATATTGAGGGCGAAGCCCCCTATAGCAATCAGCCCCAGCATTTT. This sequence encodes CASSQDIEGEAPYSNQPQHF.

This chain connects TRBV11-2 to TRBJ2-5; the match to TRBD1 covers 10 bases. The germline V gene encodes CDR1 SGHAT and CDR2 FQNNGV. The CDR3 extends over 17 amino acids. Losses at the gene ends were 3 bases for V and 3 bases for J; bases not matched to a gene: 10. The DNA for the CDR3 is TGTGCCAGCAGCTTCCCCGACAGGGGGCCGGGGAAAGAGACCCAGTACTTC. Translating gives CASSFPDRGPGKETQYF. Looking up the rest from reference TRBV11-2 and TRBJ2-5 gives the full variable domain: EAGVAQSPRYKIIEKRQSVAFWCNPISGHATLYWYQQILGQGPKLLIQFQNNGVVDDSQLPKDRFSAERLKGVDSTLKIQPAKLEDSAVYLCASSFPDRGPGKETQYFGPGTRLLVL.

The gene calls are TRBV30 and TRBJ2-7; D remains unclear. Trimming pared 0 bases from V and 5 bases from J, leaving 8 bases between. This CDR3 comprises 12 residues. CDR1 is GTSNPN and CDR2 is SVGIG in the germline V gene (reference sequence). Here the CDR3 DNA reads TGTGCCTGGAGTGTATCTAGTCACGAGCAGTACTTC. This encodes CAWSVSSHEQYF.

The chain employs TRBV3-1 (or the pseudogene TRBV3-2) and TRBJ2-1; possible D gene TRBD2, 6 bases. Germline V gene lookup returns CDR1 LGHDT and CDR2 YNNKEL (reference sequence). Trimming removed 3 bases at V and 9 bases at J, with 12 bases between. This CDR3 has 13 amino acids. Here the CDR3 reads CASSHVTSPEQFF. CDR3 nucleotide sequence: TGTGCCAGCAGCCATGTTACTAGCCCTGAGCAGTTCTTC.

The gene calls are TRBV7-9 and TRBJ2-5, with 8 bases aligning to TRBD2. The CDR3 totals 16 residues. CDR1 is SEHNR, CDR2 FQNEAQ, per germline (reference sequence). V shed 3 bases and J 0 bases; nucleotides not matched to a gene: 6. The CDR3 sequence: CASSFAGGRYQETQYF. The CDR3, as DNA: TGTGCCAGCAGCTTCGCGGGGGGCCGGTACCAAGAGACCCAGTACTTC.

This chain joins TRBV24-1 and TRBJ2-3; 8 bases match TRBD2. V lost 7 bases and J lost 4; bases outside the gene matches: 3. CDR1 and CDR2 (germline): KGHDR, SFDVKD. This CDR3 comprises 13 residues. CDR3 bases: TGTGCCACCAGCGGGGGGGCCGCAGATACGCAGTATTTT. This sequence encodes CATSGGAADTQYF.

This chain connects TRBV15 to TRBJ2-1; TRBD2 might be the D (7 bases). Trimming stripped 0 bases from V and 8 bases from J, with 14 bases between. This CDR3 is 15 amino acids long. From germline, CDR1 is LNHNV and CDR2 YYDKDF (reference sequence). CDR3 residues: CATSRDRGGRDEQFF. The CDR3 nucleotides read TGTGCCACCAGCAGAGATCGCGGGGGCCGGGATGAGCAGTTCTTC. Based on the CDR3 plus reference TRBV15 and TRBJ2-1, the full variable domain is DAMVIQNPRYQVTQFGKPVTLSCSQTLNHNVMYWYQQKSSQAPKLLFHYYDKDFNNEADTPDNFQSRRPNTSFCFLDIRSPGLGDTAMYLCATSRDRGGRDEQFFGPGTRLTVL.

V is TRBV15 and J is TRBJ1-4; TRBD1 might be the D (5 bases). From germline, CDR1 is LNHNV and CDR2 YYDKDF (reference sequence). Trimming took off 3 bases at V and 5 bases at J, with 13 bases between the two ends. CDR3 size: 15 residues. CDR3 amino acids: CATSRVGGGNEKLFF. The CDR3 bases are TGTGCCACCAGCAGGGTCGGCGGGGGGAATGAAAAACTGTTTTTT.

V usage is TRBV7-9 and J usage is TRBJ1-2; TRBD1 matches 9 bases. V shed 5 bases and J 4 bases; nucleotides not matched to a gene: 5. Looked up from germline, CDR1 is SEHNR and CDR2 is FQNEAQ (reference sequence). The CDR3 length is 14 residues. CDR3 coding DNA: TGTGCCAGCAGCGGAACAGGGGGCGGCTATGGCTACACCTTC. It is translated as CASSGTGGGYGYTF.

The J gene is TRBJ2-7, the V gene TRBV4-1; D ambiguous. V was shortened by 4 bases and J by 3 bases, with 7 bases between the two germline ends. CDR1 and CDR2 from the germline V gene are MGHRA and YSYEKL. The CDR3 runs to 12 residues. The CDR3 region has the DNA TGCGCCAGCAGCCGAACTGGCTACGAGCAGTACTTC. Protein sequence: CASSRTGYEQYF.

The chain has TRBV2 and TRBJ2-7; TRBD1 matches 9 bases. The CDR3 covers 13 residues. Germline V gene data show CDR1 as SNHLY and CDR2 as FYNNEI. V was pared by 8 bases and J by 5 bases, with 7 bases of the junction left unmatched. CDR3 coding DNA: TGTGCCAGCGAAGGGACAGGGTCTCACGAGCAGTACTTC. Translation gives CASEGTGSHEQYF.

This clone was observed once. The gene calls are TRBV28 and TRBJ2-5; TRBD1 is a possible D gene (5 bases). Per germline, CDR1 MDHEN and CDR2 SYDVKM. V was pared by 3 bases and J by 5 bases, with 25 bases between. There are 18 residues in the CDR3. The DNA of the CDR3 is TGTGCCAGCAGTTTTCATCTCTCGCAGGGCGACGTGGACGAGACCCAGTACTTC. Residues: CASSFHLSQGDVDETQYF.

The genes are TRBV29-1 and TRBJ1-1, with TRBD1 identical over 7 bases. V lost 4 bases to trimming and J lost 2 bases; unmatched junction nucleotides: 1. Germline V lookup: CDR1 SQVTM, CDR2 ANQGSEA. The CDR3 is 12 amino acids. CDR3 DNA sequence: TGCAGCGTTGGGACAGGCAACACTGAAGCTTTCTTT. This translates into CSVGTGNTEAFF.

This chain connects TRBV7-8 to TRBJ1-5, with a possible D match to TRBD1 (5 bases). The V and J ends lost 4 bases and 1 base respectively, with 20 bases between them. Germline lookup yields CDR1 SGHVS and CDR2 FQNEAQ. The CDR3 length is 18 residues. The CDR3 DNA reads as TGTGCCAGCAGCTCCTATATAGCGGTACAGGAGAGCAATCAGCCCCAGCATTTT. It codes for CASSSYIAVQESNQPQHF.

V is TRBV6-5 and J is TRBJ2-7; 8 nucleotides match TRBD2. Germline trimming cut 6 bases from V and 2 bases from J; bases unmatched to any gene: 6. In germline, CDR1 is MNHEY, CDR2 SVGAGI. The CDR3 runs to 14 residues. This CDR3 reads CASSPGLGTYEQYF. The CDR3 DNA follows: TGTGCCAGCAGCCCGGGACTAGGAACCTACGAGCAGTACTTC.